This T cell receptor (beta chain) was sequenced in a study of OX40 agonist ivuxolimab in advanced cancers. Study as a whole: Partial responses were seen in three patients, one with hepatocellular carcinoma and two with cutaneous melanoma.

Measured with immunoSEQ multiplex PCR; TCRdb has only the in-frame clones, and not every one. The table shows about 82,000 clones, with around 93% occurring only once. With 8 bases removed from V and 7 bases from J, the gap between germline ends came to 18 bases. This CDR3 has 13 amino acids. Germline loops: CDR1 SGHAT, CDR2 FQNNGV. The starting material was CD4+ or CD8+ T cells sorted from blood, obtained in a trial of the OX40 agonist ivuxolimab. The chain links TRBV11-2 to TRBJ2-7; D tentatively reads TRBD1 or TRBD2 (6 bases each). This receptor was taken from an adult with an advanced solid tumor such as melanoma, head and neck, liver or kidney cancer. The CDR3 DNA sequence: TGTGCCAGCCGACTCTCGGGGGCTGGGGAGCAGTACTTC. It is translated as CASRLSGAGEQYF.